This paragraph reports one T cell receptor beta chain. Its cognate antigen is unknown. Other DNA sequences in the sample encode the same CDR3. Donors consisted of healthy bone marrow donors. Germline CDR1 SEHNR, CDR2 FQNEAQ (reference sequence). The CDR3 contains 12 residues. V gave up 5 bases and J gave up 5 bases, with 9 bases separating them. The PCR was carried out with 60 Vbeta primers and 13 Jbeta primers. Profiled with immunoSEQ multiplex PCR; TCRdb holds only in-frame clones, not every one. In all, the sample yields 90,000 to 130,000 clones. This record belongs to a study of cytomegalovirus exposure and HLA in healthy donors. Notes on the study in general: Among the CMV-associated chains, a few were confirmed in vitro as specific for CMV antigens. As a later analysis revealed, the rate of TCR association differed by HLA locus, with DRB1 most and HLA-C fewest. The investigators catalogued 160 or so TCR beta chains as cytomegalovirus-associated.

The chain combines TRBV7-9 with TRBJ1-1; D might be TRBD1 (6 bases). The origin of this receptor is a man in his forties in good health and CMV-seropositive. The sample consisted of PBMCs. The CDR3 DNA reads TGTGCCAGCAGCAGGACAGCGACTGAAGCTTTCTTT. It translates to CASSRTATEAFF. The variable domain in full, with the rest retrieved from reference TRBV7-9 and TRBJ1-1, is DTGVSQNPRHKITKRGQNVTFRCDPISEHNRLYWYRQTLGQGPEFLTYFQNEAQLEKSRLLSDRFSAERPKGSFSTLEIQRTEQGDSAMYLCASSRTATEAFFGQGTRLTVV.